These 8 T cell receptor beta chains were sequenced from one sample in a study of blood T cell repertoires in COVID-19 (dated by TCRdb to 2020 to 2022). Libraries were prepared through the immunoSEQ multiplex PCR assay. TCRdb holds this immuneACCESS table with in-frame rearrangements only. Some clones are missing; in checked studies, unresolved V genes explain under half, and the rest has no known cause. The sample table shows about 310,000 clones, and around 92% are seen once. Roughly 10% of the sample belongs to the ten largest clones. The sequencing sample was made of PBMCs or T cells enriched from blood (not recorded which). The receptors here all came from a woman in her twenties or thirties who had recovered from COVID-19.

This clone showed up just a few times. The rearrangement links TRBV18 to TRBJ1-5; no definite D call. This CDR3 spans 16 amino acids. The germline gives CDR1 KGHSH, CDR2 LQKENI. V was shortened by 3 bases and J by 2 bases, with 14 bases between the two germline ends. The CDR3 region is CASSPRRIFGNQPQHF. The CDR3 DNA sequence: TGTGCCAGCTCACCCCGGAGGATTTTCGGCAATCAGCCCCAGCATTTT.

The rearrangement joins TRBV5-3 to TRBJ2-7; 8 bases fit TRBD1. Being an ORF, TRBV5-3 has a function that is uncertain. CDR3 size: 17 residues. V shed 3 bases, J shed 4 bases, and the junction held 15 bases outside the gene matches. CDR3 residues: CARSSFKGQGGLYEQYF. The DNA of the CDR3 is TGTGCCAGAAGCTCCTTTAAAGGACAGGGTGGTTTATACGAGCAGTACTTC.

This clone occurred once. The gene calls are TRBV7-6 and TRBJ1-1; perhaps TRBD1 as D (5 bases). Germline CDR1 SGHVS, CDR2 FNYEAQ. The length of the CDR3 is 13 residues. The ends were cut back, 5 bases at V and 10 bases at J, with 17 bases in the middle. The CDR3 reads CASSARDRQGAFF. In nucleotides, the CDR3 is TGTGCCAGCAGCGCGCGGGACCGACAAGGAGCTTTCTTT.

This clone has just a few counts. CDR3: CASSLYTGVLSYEQYF. The CDR3 nucleotides are TGTGCCAGCAGCTTATATACAGGGGTTCTCTCCTACGAGCAGTACTTC. The V call is TRBV5-4, the J call TRBJ2-7; TRBD1 agrees at 7 bases. The CDR3 runs to 16 residues. Per the germline V gene, CDR1 is SGHNT and CDR2 is YYREEE (reference sequence). V lost 2 bases to trimming and J lost 0 bases; unmatched junction nucleotides: 8.

V gene TRBV28 combines with J gene TRBJ1-2, with D unresolved. CDR3 size: 14 residues. Germline V gene data show CDR1 as MDHEN and CDR2 as SYDVKM. The V gene lost 2 bases and the J gene lost 4 bases, with 11 bases spanning the gap. The CDR3 DNA follows: TGTGCCAGCAGTTTACCACTTCATATCTATGGCTACACCTTC. Residues: CASSLPLHIYGYTF.

This clone occurred a few times. The chain links TRBV28 to TRBJ2-3; 8 nucleotides line up with TRBD1. Germline lookup yields CDR1 MDHEN and CDR2 SYDVKM. The CDR3 is made up of 16 amino acids. The trim removed 1 base at V and 5 bases at J, leaving 8 bases unmatched. The CDR3 region has the DNA TGTGCCAGCAGTTTATTGGGTCAGGGGGCAAGAGATACGCAGTATTTT. Translation gives CASSLLGQGARDTQYF. Looking up the rest from reference TRBV28 and TRBJ2-3 gives the full variable domain: DVKVTQSSRYLVKRTGEKVFLECVQDMDHENMFWYRQDPGLGLRLIYFSYDVKMKEKGDIPEGYSVSREKKERFSLILESASTNQTSMYLCASSLLGQGARDTQYFGPGTRLTVL.

The V and J genes are TRBV5-1 and TRBJ2-2; 9 bases map to TRBD1. This CDR3 spans 14 amino acids. Germline CDR1 and CDR2: SGHRS and YFSETQ. V shed 9 bases and J 6 bases; nucleotides not matched to a gene: 9. The CDR3, as DNA: TGCGCCATCTTTCGGGACAGGGCCTCCGGGGAGCTGTTTTTT. It is translated as CAIFRDRASGELFF.

V is TRBV9 and J is TRBJ1-1; TRBD1 is a possible D gene (5 bases). CDR1 SGDLS and CDR2 YYNGEE come from the germline V gene. V was clipped by 3 bases and J by 4 bases, with 7 bases between them. CDR3 length equals 12 residues. DNA for the CDR3: TGTGCCAGCAGCGGGACAACCACTGAAGCTTTCTTT. Its protein is CASSGTTTEAFF.